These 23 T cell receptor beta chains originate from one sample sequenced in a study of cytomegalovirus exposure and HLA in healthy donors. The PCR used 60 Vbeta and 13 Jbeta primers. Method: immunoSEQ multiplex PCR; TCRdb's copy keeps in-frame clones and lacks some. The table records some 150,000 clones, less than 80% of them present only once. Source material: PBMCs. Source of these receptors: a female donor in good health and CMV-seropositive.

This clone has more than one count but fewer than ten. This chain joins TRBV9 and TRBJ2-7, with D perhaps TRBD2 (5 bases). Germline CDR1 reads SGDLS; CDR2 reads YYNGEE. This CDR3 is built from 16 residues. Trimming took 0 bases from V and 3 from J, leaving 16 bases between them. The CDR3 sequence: CASSVDSNPEGYEQYF. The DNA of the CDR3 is TGTGCCAGCAGCGTAGATAGCAACCCAGAGGGCTACGAGCAGTACTTC.

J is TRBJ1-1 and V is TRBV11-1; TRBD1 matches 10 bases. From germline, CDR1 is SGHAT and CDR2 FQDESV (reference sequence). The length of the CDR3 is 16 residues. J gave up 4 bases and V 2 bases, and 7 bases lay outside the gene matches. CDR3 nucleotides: TGTGCCAGCAGCTTACCGGGACAGGGGAGTAGCACTGAAGCTTTCTTT. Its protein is CASSLPGQGSSTEAFF. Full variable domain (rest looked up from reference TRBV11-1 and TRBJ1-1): EAEVAQSPRYKITEKSQAVAFWCDPISGHATLYWYRQILGQGPELLVQFQDESVVDDSQLPKDRFSAERLKGVDSTLKIQPAELGDSAMYLCASSLPGQGSSTEAFFGQGTRLTVV.

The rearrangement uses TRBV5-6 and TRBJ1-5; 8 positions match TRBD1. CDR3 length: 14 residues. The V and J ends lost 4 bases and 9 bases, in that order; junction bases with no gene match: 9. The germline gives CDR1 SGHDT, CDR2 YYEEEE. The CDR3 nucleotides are TGTGCCAGCAGCACGCGGACAGGGCGAACGCCCCAGCATTTT. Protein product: CASSTRTGRTPQHF.

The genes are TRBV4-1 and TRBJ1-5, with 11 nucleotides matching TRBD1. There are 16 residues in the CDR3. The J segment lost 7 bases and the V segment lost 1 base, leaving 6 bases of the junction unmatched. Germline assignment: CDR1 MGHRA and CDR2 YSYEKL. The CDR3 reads CASSQVPRDRGQPQHF. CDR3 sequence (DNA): TGCGCCAGCAGCCAAGTGCCCCGGGACAGGGGGCAGCCCCAGCATTTT.

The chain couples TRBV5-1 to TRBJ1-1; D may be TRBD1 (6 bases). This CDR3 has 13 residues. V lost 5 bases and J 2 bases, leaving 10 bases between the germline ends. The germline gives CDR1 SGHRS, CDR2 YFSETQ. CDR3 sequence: CASRYRDNTEAFF. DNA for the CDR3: TGCGCCAGCAGATACAGGGACAACACTGAAGCTTTCTTT.

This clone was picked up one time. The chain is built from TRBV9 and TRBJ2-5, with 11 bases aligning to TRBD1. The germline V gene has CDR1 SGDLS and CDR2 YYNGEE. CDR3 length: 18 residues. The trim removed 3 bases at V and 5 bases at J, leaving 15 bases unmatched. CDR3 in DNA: TGTGCCAGCAGCGCATCAGGACAGGGGGCTACTCGGGAGGAGACCCAGTACTTC. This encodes CASSASGQGATREETQYF.

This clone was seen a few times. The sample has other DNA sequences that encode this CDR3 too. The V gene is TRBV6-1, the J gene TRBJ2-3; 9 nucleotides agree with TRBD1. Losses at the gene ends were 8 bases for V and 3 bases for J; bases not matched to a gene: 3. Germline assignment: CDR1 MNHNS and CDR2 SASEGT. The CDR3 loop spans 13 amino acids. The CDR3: CASRGQGTDTQYF. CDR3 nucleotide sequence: TGTGCCAGCCGAGGACAGGGGACAGATACGCAGTATTTT.

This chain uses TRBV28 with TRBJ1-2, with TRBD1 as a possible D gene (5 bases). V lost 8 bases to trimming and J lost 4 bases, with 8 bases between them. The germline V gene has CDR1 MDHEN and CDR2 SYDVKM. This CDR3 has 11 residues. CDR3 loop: CASGRVYGYTF. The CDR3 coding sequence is TGTGCCAGCGGCAGGGTCTATGGCTACACCTTC.

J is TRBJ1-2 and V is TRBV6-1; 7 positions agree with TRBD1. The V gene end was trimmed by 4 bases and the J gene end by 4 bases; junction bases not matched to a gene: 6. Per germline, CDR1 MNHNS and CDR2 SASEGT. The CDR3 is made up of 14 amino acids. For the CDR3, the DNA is TGTGCCAGCAGTGCTTCAGGGGGTGTCTATGGCTACACCTTC. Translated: CASSASGGVYGYTF.

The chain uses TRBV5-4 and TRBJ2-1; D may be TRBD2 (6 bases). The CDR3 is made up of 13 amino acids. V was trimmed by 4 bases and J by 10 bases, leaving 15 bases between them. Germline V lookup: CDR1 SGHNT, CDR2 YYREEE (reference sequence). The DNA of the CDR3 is TGTGCCAGCAGCCGAAAGGGCGGGGAAGAGCAGTTCTTC. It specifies CASSRKGGEEQFF.

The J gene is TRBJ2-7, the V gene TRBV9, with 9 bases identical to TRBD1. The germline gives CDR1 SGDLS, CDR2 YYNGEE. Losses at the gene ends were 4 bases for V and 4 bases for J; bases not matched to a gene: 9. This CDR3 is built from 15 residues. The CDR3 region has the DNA TGTGCCAGCAGCCTAGAGGGACAGGGATTTTACGAGCAGTACTTC. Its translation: CASSLEGQGFYEQYF.

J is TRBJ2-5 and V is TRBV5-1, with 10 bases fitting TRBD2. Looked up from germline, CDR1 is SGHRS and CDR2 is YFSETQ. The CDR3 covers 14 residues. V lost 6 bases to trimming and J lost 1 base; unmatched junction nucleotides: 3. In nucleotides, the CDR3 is TGCGCCAGCATGGCTAGCGGGGGCCAAGAGACCCAGTACTTC. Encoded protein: CASMASGGQETQYF.

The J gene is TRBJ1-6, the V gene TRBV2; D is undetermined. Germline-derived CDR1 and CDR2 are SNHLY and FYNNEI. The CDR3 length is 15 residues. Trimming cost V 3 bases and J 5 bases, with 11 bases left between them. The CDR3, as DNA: TGTGCCAGCAGTGACGTACTTAACCATAATTCACCCCTCCACTTT. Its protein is CASSDVLNHNSPLHF.

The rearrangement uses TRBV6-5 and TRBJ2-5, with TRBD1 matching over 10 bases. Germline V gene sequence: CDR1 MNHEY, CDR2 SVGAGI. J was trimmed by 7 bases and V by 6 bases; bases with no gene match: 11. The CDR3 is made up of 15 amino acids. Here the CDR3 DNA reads TGTGCCAGCAGCCAGGGACAGGGGAGGGTCGGGACCCAGTACTTC. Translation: CASSQGQGRVGTQYF.

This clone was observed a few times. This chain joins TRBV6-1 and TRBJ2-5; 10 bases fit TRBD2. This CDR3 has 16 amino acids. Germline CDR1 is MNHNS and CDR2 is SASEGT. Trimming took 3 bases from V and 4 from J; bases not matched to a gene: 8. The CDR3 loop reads CASSDSLAGVPETQYF. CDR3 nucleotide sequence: TGTGCCAGCAGTGATAGCCTAGCGGGAGTCCCAGAGACCCAGTACTTC.

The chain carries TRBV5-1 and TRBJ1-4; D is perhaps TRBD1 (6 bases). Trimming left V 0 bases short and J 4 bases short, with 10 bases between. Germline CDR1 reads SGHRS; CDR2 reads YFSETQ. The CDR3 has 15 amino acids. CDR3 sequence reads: CASSLATGINEKLFF. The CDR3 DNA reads TGCGCCAGCAGCTTGGCCACAGGGATTAATGAAAAACTGTTTTTT.

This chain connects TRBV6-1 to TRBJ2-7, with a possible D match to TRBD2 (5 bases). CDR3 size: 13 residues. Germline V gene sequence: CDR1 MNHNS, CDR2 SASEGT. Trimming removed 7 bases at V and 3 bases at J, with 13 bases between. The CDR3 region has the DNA TGTGCCAGCACTGAGCTCCGGGGCTACGAGCAGTACTTC. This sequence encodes CASTELRGYEQYF.

The CDR3, as DNA: TGCGCCAGCAGCCAAGGACAGGACAATGAGCAGTTCTTC. Translation gives CASSQGQDNEQFF. V is TRBV4-1 and J is TRBJ2-1; D is perhaps TRBD1 (6 bases). From germline, CDR1 is MGHRA and CDR2 YSYEKL. The CDR3 is 13 residues long. Trimming removed 1 base at V and 5 bases at J, with 6 bases between.

CDR3 protein: CASSRGQGNSPLHF. The CDR3 DNA follows: TGTGCCAGCAGCCGGGGACAGGGCAATTCACCCCTCCACTTT. The chain uses TRBV28 and TRBJ1-6; 9 positions agree with TRBD1. In germline, CDR1 is MDHEN, CDR2 SYDVKM. The CDR3 loop spans 14 amino acids. The trim removed 6 bases at V and 7 bases at J, leaving 4 bases unmatched.

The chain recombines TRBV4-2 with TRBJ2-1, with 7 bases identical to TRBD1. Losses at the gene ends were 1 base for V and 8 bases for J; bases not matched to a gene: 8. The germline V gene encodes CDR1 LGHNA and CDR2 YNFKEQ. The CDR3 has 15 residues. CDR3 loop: CASSQAREQGYEQFF. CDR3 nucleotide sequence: TGTGCCAGCAGCCAAGCCAGAGAACAGGGGTATGAGCAGTTCTTC.

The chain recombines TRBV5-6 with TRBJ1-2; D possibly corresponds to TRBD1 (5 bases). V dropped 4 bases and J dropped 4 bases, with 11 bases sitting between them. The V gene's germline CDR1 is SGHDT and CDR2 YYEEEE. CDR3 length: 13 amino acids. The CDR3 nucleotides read TGTGCCAGCAGCCGGGGGAGTCCCTATGGCTACACCTTC. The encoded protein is CASSRGSPYGYTF.

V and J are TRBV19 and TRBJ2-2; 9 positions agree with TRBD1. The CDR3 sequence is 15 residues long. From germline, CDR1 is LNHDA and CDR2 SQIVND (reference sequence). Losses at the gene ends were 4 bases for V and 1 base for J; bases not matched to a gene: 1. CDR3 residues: CASSRDRENTGELFF. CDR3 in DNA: TGTGCCAGTAGTAGGGACAGGGAGAACACCGGGGAGCTGTTTTTT.

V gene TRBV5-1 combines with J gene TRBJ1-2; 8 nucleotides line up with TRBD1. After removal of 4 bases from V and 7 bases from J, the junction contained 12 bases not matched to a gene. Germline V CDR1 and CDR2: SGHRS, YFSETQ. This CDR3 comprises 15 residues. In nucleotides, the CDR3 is TGCGCCAGCAGCCCCGGCCAGGGGGCGAGTAGTGGCTACACCTTC. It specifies CASSPGQGASSGYTF.